This T cell receptor beta chain was recorded in a study of OX40 agonist ivuxolimab in advanced cancers. Study-level information: Dose-escalation subjects each had hepatocellular carcinoma, melanoma, renal cell or head and neck cancer.

The sampling schedule covered blood at baseline, cycle 4 day 1, and cycle 7 day 1. CDR1 is SGDLS and CDR2 is YYNGEE in the germline V gene. CDR3 length equals 13 residues. V was shortened by 9 bases and J by 1 base, with 10 bases between the two germline ends. Using immunoSEQ multiplex PCR, the repertoire was profiled, and TCRdb retains in-frame clones only, with some absent. Of about 82,000 clones listed, roughly 84% are singletons. The chain joins TRBV9 to TRBJ2-2; possibly TRBD2 for D (5 bases). Sequenced material: CD4+ or CD8+ T cells sorted from blood, taken in a trial of the OX40 agonist ivuxolimab. The sequence derives from an adult with an advanced solid tumor such as melanoma, head and neck, liver or kidney cancer. The chain's CDR3 is CATNRGNTGELFF. The CDR3 coding sequence is TGTGCCACCAATCGGGGGAACACCGGGGAGCTGTTTTTT. Complete variable domain (other parts from reference TRBV9 and TRBJ2-2): DSGVTQTPKHLITATGQRVTLRCSPRSGDLSVYWYQQSLDQGLQFLIQYYNGEERAKGNILERFSAQQFPDLHSELNLSSLELGDSALYFCATNRGNTGELFFGEGSRLTVL.